This TCR beta chain was found in a study of cytomegalovirus exposure and HLA in healthy donors. Study results and caveats: It was confirmed in vitro that a few of the CMV-associated chains were specific for CMV antigens.

The study ran its PCR with 60 Vbeta and 13 Jbeta primers. Profiled with immunoSEQ multiplex PCR; TCRdb holds only in-frame clones, not every one. This table has some 120,000 clones, more than 65% appearing once. Looked up from germline, CDR1 is SQVTM and CDR2 is ANQGSEA. The CDR3 contains 14 residues. Losses at the gene ends were 6 bases for V and 1 base for J; bases not matched to a gene: 3. About this clone itself: The antigen remains undetermined.

Sequencing was performed on PBMCs. This chain links TRBV29-1 with TRBJ2-3; 11 nucleotides match TRBD2. The sequence derives from a woman aged 18-29 years in good health and CMV-seropositive. Written as DNA, the CDR3 is TGCAGCGTCGCACTAGCGGGGGGCACAGATACGCAGTATTTT. Translation: CSVALAGGTDTQYF.